The 30 T cell receptor beta chains listed next were all sequenced from one sample in a study of a mutant IDH1 vaccine in newly diagnosed glioma. The time point: baseline, week 1 (first vaccination visit). Treatment specified: pre-vaccination baseline after standard-of-care therapy. The table came from immunoSEQ multiplex PCR; TCRdb's copy has only in-frame clones and leaves some out. The sample lists roughly 99,000 clones; over 85% were seen once. The sample in question was PBMCs, obtained from a glioma patient treated with radiotherapy, temozolomide or both. These receptors originate from a woman aged 50 to 65 with glioma.

This clone came up a few times. The V and J genes are TRBV4-1 and TRBJ1-1; perhaps TRBD1 as D (5 bases). V lost 6 bases and J lost 1, with 12 bases in between. The CDR3 spans 14 residues. Germline CDR1 reads MGHRA; CDR2 reads YSYEKL. CDR3 bases: TGCGCCAGCAGTTCTAGAGGGGAGAACACTGAAGCTTTCTTT. Amino acids: CASSSRGENTEAFF.

DNA for the CDR3: TGTGCCAGCAGCGCTACCCGGGAGGGTGCGACGAACACCGGGGAGCTGTTTTTT. This sequence encodes CASSATREGATNTGELFF. The V and J genes are TRBV7-9 and TRBJ2-2; the match to TRBD2 covers 8 bases. CDR3 length: 18 residues. The junction had 11 bases not matched to a gene; V was cut back by 5 bases and J by 0 bases. Germline lookup yields CDR1 SEHNR and CDR2 FQNEAQ (reference sequence).

V gene TRBV5-1 combines with J gene TRBJ2-2; 12 bases fit TRBD1. The CDR3 is 16 amino acids. Germline values: CDR1 SGHRS, CDR2 YFSETQ. The V gene end was trimmed by 4 bases and the J gene end by 4 bases; junction bases not matched to a gene: 5. The CDR3 sequence is CASSPGQGAITGELFF. CDR3 DNA sequence: TGCGCCAGCAGCCCGGGACAGGGGGCAATCACCGGGGAGCTGTTTTTT.

In the case of this clone: At one boundary the junction diverges from the germline segment, which might be a read error. The rearrangement uses TRBV7-7 and TRBJ1-3; 7 nucleotides match TRBD1. There are 15 residues in the CDR3. Germline V lookup: CDR1 SSHAT, CDR2 FNYEAQ (reference sequence). CDR3 coding DNA: TGTGCTAGCAGCCCCGACACAGGGGCTGGAAACACCATATATTTT. Amino acids: CASSPDTGAGNTIYF.

CDR3 loop: CASSPGSSGAYNEQFF. CDR3 nucleotide sequence: TGTGCCAGCAGCCCCGGTTCTAGCGGCGCCTACAATGAGCAGTTCTTC. The genes are TRBV28 and TRBJ2-1, with 7 bases that match TRBD2. Germline CDR1 is MDHEN and CDR2 is SYDVKM. The V gene end was trimmed by 6 bases and the J gene end by 2 bases; junction bases not matched to a gene: 10. The CDR3 totals 16 residues. Combining the CDR3 with reference TRBV28 and TRBJ2-1 gives the whole variable domain DVKVTQSSRYLVKRTGEKVFLECVQDMDHENMFWYRQDPGLGLRLIYFSYDVKMKEKGDIPEGYSVSREKKERFSLILESASTNQTSMYLCASSPGSSGAYNEQFFGPGTRLTVL.

Here the CDR3 DNA reads TGTGCCAGCAGCTTAGGTGAGAATCAGCCCCAGCATTTT. Translated, it gives CASSLGENQPQHF. The rearrangement uses TRBV7-9 and TRBJ1-5; D remains unclear. V was trimmed by 1 base and J by 4 bases, leaving 5 bases between them. This CDR3 is 13 amino acids long. The germline V gene has CDR1 SEHNR and CDR2 FQNEAQ (reference sequence).

This rearrangement joins TRBV6-5 to TRBJ2-2; TRBD1 matches at 9 bases. Germline CDR1 is MNHEY and CDR2 is SVGAGI. The CDR3 is 15 amino acids. After removal of 1 base from V and 5 bases from J, the junction contained 2 bases not matched to a gene. CDR3 loop: CASSYWTGDTGELFF. For the CDR3, the DNA is TGTGCCAGCAGTTACTGGACAGGGGATACCGGGGAGCTGTTTTTT.

V is TRBV5-1 and J is TRBJ2-2; unclear D gene. V shed 2 bases and J shed 4 bases, with 6 bases lying between them. There are 13 residues in the CDR3. Looked up from germline, CDR1 is SGHRS and CDR2 is YFSETQ. CDR3 sequence reads: CASSFVRTGELFF. The CDR3 DNA sequence: TGCGCCAGCAGCTTCGTCCGCACCGGGGAGCTGTTTTTT.

The V gene is TRBV20-1, the J gene TRBJ2-1, with D unresolved. The germline V and J ends were trimmed by 3 bases and 6 bases, with 6 bases remaining between them. The V gene's germline CDR1 is DFQATT and CDR2 SNEGSKA (reference sequence). The CDR3 contains 11 residues. The CDR3 nucleotides are TGCAGTGCTAGGTGGAGCAATGAGCAGTTCTTC. Translation: CSARWSNEQFF.

V and J are TRBV18 and TRBJ2-3, with 10 bases fitting TRBD2. Trimming at V came to 0 bases and at J to 10 bases, leaving 10 bases not matched to a gene. In germline, CDR1 is KGHSH, CDR2 LQKENI. The CDR3 runs 16 residues. The CDR3 protein is CASSPPGLATGRAQYF. The CDR3 DNA is TGTGCCAGCTCACCACCGGGACTAGCGACCGGGAGAGCGCAGTATTTT.

The V and J genes are TRBV10-3 and TRBJ1-5; tentative D call: TRBD1 (5 bases). CDR1 and CDR2 (germline): ENHRY, SYGVKD. Trimming took 9 bases from V and 2 from J, leaving 20 bases between them. This CDR3 spans 16 amino acids. For the CDR3, the DNA is TGTGCCATTGGGGAAGGTAGGGGTTCCGGCAATCAGCCCCAGCATTTT. Its translation is CAIGEGRGSGNQPQHF.

The rearrangement links TRBV6-5 to TRBJ1-1; D remains ambiguous. The germline V and J ends were trimmed by 7 bases and 9 bases, with 18 bases remaining between them. The CDR3 has 13 amino acids. Germline CDR1 is MNHEY and CDR2 is SVGAGI. The DNA of the CDR3 is TGTGCCAGCACCTATGGGAGTGACGGAAAAGCTTTCTTT. Its translation is CASTYGSDGKAFF.

The rearrangement uses TRBV5-5 and TRBJ2-1; 10 bases match TRBD2. CDR3 length: 16 residues. The V segment lost 4 bases and the J segment 8 bases; nucleotides outside the gene matches: 12. Germline V CDR1 and CDR2: SGHKS, YYEKEE (reference sequence). CDR3 in DNA: TGTGCCAGCAGCCCCTCAATAGCGGGAGGAGCGGATGAGCAGTTCTTC. It translates to CASSPSIAGGADEQFF.

The V and J genes are TRBV19 and TRBJ2-3; D possibly corresponds to TRBD2 (5 bases). With 5 bases removed from V and 2 bases from J, the gap between germline ends came to 11 bases. Germline V gives CDR1 LNHDA, CDR2 SQIVND (reference sequence). This CDR3 has 14 amino acids. CDR3 protein: CASSLGELTDTQYF. CDR3 in DNA: TGTGCCAGTAGTCTCGGGGAGCTCACAGATACGCAGTATTTT.

V and J are TRBV15 and TRBJ2-7; D possibly corresponds to TRBD1 (5 bases). The length of the CDR3 is 14 residues. Trimming removed 2 bases at V and 4 bases at J, with 12 bases between. CDR1 and CDR2 from the germline V gene are LNHNV and YYDKDF (reference sequence). The CDR3 DNA reads TGTGCCACCAGCAGACAGGGTTCAACGTACGAGCAGTACTTC. Translated: CATSRQGSTYEQYF.

This CDR3 is CARGDRAGNEQFF. The DNA of the CDR3 is TGTGCCAGGGGCGACAGGGCAGGCAATGAGCAGTTCTTC. The chain uses TRBV6-1 and TRBJ2-1, with 7 bases fitting TRBD1. The CDR3 is 13 residues long. CDR1 and CDR2 from the germline V gene are MNHNS and SASEGT. V shed 9 bases, J shed 6 bases, and the junction held 8 bases outside the gene matches.

V and J are TRBV4-1 and TRBJ2-1, with 13 bases lining up with TRBD2. This CDR3 is built from 16 residues. Looked up from germline, CDR1 is MGHRA and CDR2 is YSYEKL. V shed 4 bases, J shed 8 bases, and the junction held 8 bases outside the gene matches. The CDR3 nucleotides are TGCGCCAGCAGCCTATCAGGGACTAGCGGGATTTATGAGCAGTTCTTC. Protein sequence: CASSLSGTSGIYEQFF.

The CDR3 spells CASSYGQGASRTEAFF. CDR3 DNA: TGTGCCAGCAGTTACGGCCAGGGGGCCAGCCGCACTGAAGCTTTCTTT. V and J are TRBV6-6 and TRBJ1-1; 8 bases map to TRBD1. V shed 2 bases and J 4 bases; nucleotides not matched to a gene: 9. The CDR3 runs 16 residues. The germline gives CDR1 MNHNY, CDR2 SVGAGI (reference sequence).

Only a few counts were recorded for this clone. This sample also contains other DNA sequences that code for the same CDR3. The J gene is TRBJ1-1, the V gene TRBV14, with a possible D match to TRBD1 (6 bases). The CDR3 covers 17 residues. Trimming removed 0 bases at V and 4 bases at J, with 18 bases between. Germline V gene sequence: CDR1 SGHDN, CDR2 FVKESK. The CDR3 protein is CASSQDLGAGVGTEAFF. CDR3 nucleotides: TGTGCCAGCAGCCAAGATCTCGGCGCAGGGGTGGGCACTGAAGCTTTCTTT.

V and J are TRBV6-4 and TRBJ2-5; no clear D gene. Per the germline V gene, CDR1 is MRHNA and CDR2 is SNTAGT. V was pared by 0 bases and J by 1 base, with 9 bases between. The CDR3 covers 15 residues. In DNA, the CDR3 is TGTGCCAGCAGTGACTCGATCGGACCCCAAGAGACCCAGTACTTC. As protein: CASSDSIGPQETQYF.

This clone showed up just a few times. The rearrangement joins TRBV19 to TRBJ1-5, with a tentative D call TRBD1 (6 bases). V lost 9 bases, J lost 4 bases, and 13 bases lay in between. The CDR3 has 13 residues. Germline V gene data show CDR1 as LNHDA and CDR2 as SQIVND (reference sequence). CDR3 loop: CASSGVVNQPQHF. Written as DNA, the CDR3 is TGTGCCAGCTCAGGGGTAGTGAATCAGCCCCAGCATTTT.

The chain joins TRBV7-8 to TRBJ2-5; a weak D match, TRBD2 (5 bases). The V end lost 2 bases, the J end lost 1 base, and 11 bases lay between the germline ends. CDR1 and CDR2 from the germline V gene are SGHVS and FQNEAQ. The CDR3 runs to 15 residues. Here the CDR3 DNA reads TGTGCCAGCAGCTTACTGGAGGCGCCCCAAGAGACCCAGTACTTC. The encoded protein is CASSLLEAPQETQYF.

The chain employs TRBV5-5 and TRBJ1-6; tentative D call: TRBD1 (5 bases). Per germline, CDR1 SGHKS and CDR2 YYEKEE (reference sequence). The CDR3 is 15 amino acids. V was clipped by 7 bases and J by 5 bases, with 16 bases between them. CDR3 in amino acids: CASGTRLGDNSPLHF. The CDR3, as DNA: TGTGCCAGCGGGACTAGACTGGGCGATAATTCACCCCTCCACTTT. Full variable domain (outside the CDR3, taken from reference TRBV5-5 and TRBJ1-6): DAGVTQSPTHLIKTRGQQVTLRCSPISGHKSVSWYQQVLGQGPQFIFQYYEKEERGRGNFPDRFSARQFPNYSSELNVNALLLGDSALYLCASGTRLGDNSPLHFGNGTRLTVT.

Note on this clone: In the same sample, other DNA sequences code for this CDR3. The chain couples TRBV7-8 to TRBJ2-7, with a weak D call TRBD1 (6 bases). This CDR3 has 14 residues. The V end lost 5 bases, the J end lost 3 bases, and 14 bases lay between the germline ends. Germline V gene lookup returns CDR1 SGHVS and CDR2 FQNEAQ. Written as DNA, the CDR3 is TGTGCCAGCAGCCCCTACAGGGTACACTACGAGCAGTACTTC. Residues: CASSPYRVHYEQYF.

The chain links TRBV6-1 to TRBJ2-5; D tentatively reads TRBD1 or TRBD2 (5 bases each). V gave up 6 bases and J gave up 5 bases, with 16 bases separating them. The CDR3 totals 14 residues. The germline CDR1 and CDR2 sequences are MNHNS and SASEGT. The CDR3 reads CASSRDRVGETQYF. The CDR3 DNA sequence: TGTGCCAGCAGCCGGGACCGTGTAGGGGAGACCCAGTACTTC.

This chain uses TRBV7-9 with TRBJ1-5; TRBD1 matches 7 bases. There are 16 residues in the CDR3. The trim removed 2 bases at V and 3 bases at J, leaving 7 bases unmatched. CDR1 and CDR2 (germline): SEHNR, FQNEAQ (reference sequence). The DNA for the CDR3 is TGTGCCAGCAGCTTAAGCGGGACAGCAAACAATCAGCCCCAGCATTTT. Amino acid sequence: CASSLSGTANNQPQHF.

As concerns this clone: The identical CDR3 is also encoded by other nucleotide sequences in the sample. The chain uses TRBV28 and TRBJ2-7; 7 nucleotides line up with TRBD1. Trimming removed 6 bases from V and 3 bases from J; junction bases left unmatched: 17. CDR3 length equals 17 residues. Germline V gives CDR1 MDHEN, CDR2 SYDVKM. CDR3 loop: CASSSTPGQPEGYEQYF. The CDR3 DNA follows: TGTGCCAGCAGCTCTACTCCGGGACAGCCCGAGGGCTACGAGCAGTACTTC.

V and J are TRBV2 and TRBJ1-5; D uncertain. The CDR3 covers 15 residues. V lost 3 bases and J lost 2, with 11 bases in between. Germline V gene data show CDR1 as SNHLY and CDR2 as FYNNEI. CDR3 nucleotides: TGTGCCAGCAGTGAGAGGCCCCGGGGCAATCAGCCCCAGCATTTT. Translation gives CASSERPRGNQPQHF.

This chain uses TRBV5-5 with TRBJ2-1, with 11 bases identical to TRBD2. This CDR3 has 18 amino acids. J lost 0 bases, V lost 1 base, and 6 bases had no gene match. Per the germline V gene, CDR1 is SGHKS and CDR2 is YYEKEE (reference sequence). The CDR3 nucleotides are TGTGCCAGCAGCTTGACCAGACTAGCGGGGTACTCCTACAATGAGCAGTTCTTC. Amino acids: CASSLTRLAGYSYNEQFF.

This rearrangement joins TRBV7-9 to TRBJ1-6; TRBD1 might be the D (6 bases). V was trimmed by 5 bases and J by 6 bases, leaving 14 bases between them. CDR1 is SEHNR, CDR2 FQNEAQ, per germline (reference sequence). The CDR3 extends over 15 amino acids. The CDR3 sequence is CASSLKGVRNSPLHF. CDR3 in DNA: TGTGCCAGCAGCCTTAAGGGGGTCCGTAATTCACCCCTCCACTTT.